Listed below are T cell receptor beta chains from one sample, sequenced in a study of T cell responses to AZD1222 COVID-19 vaccine. The protocol was immunoSEQ multiplex PCR, while the TCRdb copy is restricted to in-frame clones and leaves out a portion. The repertoire includes fewer than 150,000 clones, 85% to 90% of them detected once, and 7% to 8% sits in the top ten. The sample was peripheral blood, taken on day 0 of AZD1222 vaccination. These receptors originate from an adult in good health. CDR3s include the opening cysteine and the closing phenylalanine or tryptophan. The order of the fields is D gene, clone size, CDR3 length, V gene, J gene, CDR3 DNA, CDR3 protein. D genes are given only for firm matches. Clone size is not always given. Where it is, it says once, few, many or a class for expanded clones.

>.|.|13|TRBV3-1/TRBV3-2|TRBJ1-1
TGTGCCAGCAGCAACACAGGGAACACTGAAGCTTTCTTT
CASSNTGNTEAFF
>TRBD1|.|14|TRBV18|TRBJ1-2
TGTGCCAGCTCACCAGGGGGACAGCACGATGGCTACACCTTC
CASSPGGQHDGYTF
>TRBD1|once|15|TRBV6-5|TRBJ1-4
TGTGCCAGCAGTTATTCAAGGACAGGGGTAGAAAAACTGTTTTTT
CASSYSRTGVEKLFF
>.|.|16|TRBV27|TRBJ2-2
TGTGCCAGCAGTCCGGGGCGGGGGCTTCCCACCGGGGAGCTGTTTTTT
CASSPGRGLPTGELFF
>.|.|15|TRBV19|TRBJ1-6
TGTGCCAGTAGTCCTGGACCCTCCTATAATTCACCCCTCCACTTT
CASSPGPSYNSPLHF
>.|.|14|TRBV2|TRBJ1-2
TGTGCCAGCAGGGGAAGAGAAGTTCGGCGTGGCTACACCTTC
CASRGREVRRGYTF
>TRBD2|.|14|TRBV4-2|TRBJ2-1
TGTGCCAGCAGCTCACTAGCGGGAGAGAATGAGCAGTTCTTC
CASSSLAGENEQFF
>TRBD1|.|11|TRBV2|TRBJ2-1
TGTGCCAGCAGCGACAGGGGTGAGCAGTTCTTC
CASSDRGEQFF
>.|.|14|TRBV6-1|TRBJ2-7
TGTGCCAGCAGTTCCGGCCCTCTCGCGCGCGAGCAGTACTTC
CASSSGPLAREQYF
>TRBD1|.|14|TRBV29-1|TRBJ2-7
TGCAGCGCCCGGCCGACAGGGAGCTCCTACGAGCAGTACTTC
CSARPTGSSYEQYF
>TRBD2|.|16|TRBV4-2|TRBJ2-1
TGTGCCAGCAGCCAGGCTAGCGGGGGGAAAGTCAATGAGCAGTTCTTC
CASSQASGGKVNEQFF
>.|medium-sized|15|TRBV19|TRBJ1-4
TGTGCCAGTACCGTTGATACCGCAACTAATGAAAAACTGTTTTTT
CASTVDTATNEKLFF
>TRBD1|.|15|TRBV5-1|TRBJ1-3
TGCGCCAGCAGCGCAACAGGGGACTCTGGAAACACCATATATTTT
CASSATGDSGNTIYF
>.|.|10|TRBV12-3/TRBV12-4|TRBJ2-7
TGTGCCAGCGCCGCGGGCAAGCAGTACTTC
CASAAGKQYF
>.|.|14|TRBV28|TRBJ1-2
TGTGCCAGCAGTTTTGTAGGACCTTACTATGGCTACACCTTC
CASSFVGPYYGYTF
>.|.|15|TRBV5-1|TRBJ2-3
TGCGCCAGCAGCCCCGGGGGTACGAACACAGATACGCAGTATTTT
CASSPGGTNTDTQYF
>.|.|14|TRBV27|TRBJ1-1
TGTGCCAGCAGTTTCGGGACCAAAGGGGCTGAAGCTTTCTTT
CASSFGTKGAEAFF
>.|.|15|TRBV11-3|TRBJ2-5
TGTGCCAGCAGCTCATGGGACCGAGCCCAAGAGACCCAGTACTTC
CASSSWDRAQETQYF
>.|.|13|TRBV10-2|TRBJ1-4
TGCGCCAGCGTACGGGACTTTAATGAAAAACTGTTTTTT
CASVRDFNEKLFF
>.|.|13|TRBV7-8|TRBJ1-3
TGTGCCAGCAGCGTGTGGTCTGGAAACACCATATATTTT
CASSVWSGNTIYF
>.|.|16|TRBV25-1|TRBJ2-2
TGTGCCAGCAAGGGGGTTGGGACTGGTGACTCCGGGGAGCTGTTTTTT
CASKGVGTGDSGELFF
>TRBD2|.|13|TRBV6-4|TRBJ2-3
TGTGCCAGCAGTGGAGAGCGGGGGGATACGCAGTATTTT
CASSGERGDTQYF
>TRBD1|.|15|TRBV19|TRBJ1-2
TGTGCCAGTAGTATAGCCGACAGGGGGCATTTCGGCTACACCTTC
CASSIADRGHFGYTF
>.|.|13|TRBV21-1|TRBJ2-7
TGTGCCAGTCATACCTCGCAATCCTACGAGCAGTACTTC
CASHTSQSYEQYF
>.|once|11|TRBV5-4|TRBJ2-7
TGTGCCAGCAGCTTGGTGTACGAGCAGTACTTC
CASSLVYEQYF
>.|.|15|TRBV19|TRBJ2-1
TGTGCCAGTACCAAACAGGGTGTATGGTACAATGAGCAGTTCTTC
CASTKQGVWYNEQFF
>.|.|12|TRBV30|TRBJ2-7
TGTGCCTGGAGTCCCAGGAGGGGAGAGCAGTACTTC
CAWSPRRGEQYF
>.|.|13|TRBV3-1/TRBV3-2|TRBJ1-2
TGTGCCAGCAGCCAAACCCCCTACTATGGCTACACCTTC
CASSQTPYYGYTF
>.|.|13|TRBV29-1|TRBJ1-5
TGCAGCGAGGGCCGGGGTCGCAATCAGCCCCAGCATTTT
CSEGRGRNQPQHF
>.|few|15|TRBV28|TRBJ1-2
TGTGCCAGCAGTACCTTCGATCGGGTCAACTATGGCTACACCTTC
CASSTFDRVNYGYTF
>TRBD2|.|14|TRBV27|TRBJ2-7
TGTGCCAGCAGTCGGTGGGGGGGGTCCTACGAGCAGTACTTC
CASSRWGGSYEQYF
>TRBD2|.|15|TRBV7-9|TRBJ2-1
TGTGCCAGCAGCTTAGTTTTGCGGGAGGTGGATGAGCAGTTCTTC
CASSLVLREVDEQFF
>.|.|13|TRBV5-1|TRBJ2-1
TGCGCCAGCAGCTTTGCGGTGGGAAATGAGCAGTTCTTC
CASSFAVGNEQFF
>.|.|16|TRBV30|TRBJ1-5
TGTGCCTGGAGTGTACACAGACCCGACGGCGGTCAGCCCCAGCATTTT
CAWSVHRPDGGQPQHF
>.|once|13|TRBV4-1|TRBJ2-7
TGCGCCAGCAGCCAAGCCATAGGCTACGAGCAGTACTTC
CASSQAIGYEQYF
>TRBD2|once|16|TRBV28|TRBJ2-1
TGTGCCAGCAGTCTGCCGACTAGCGGGAGCTGGAATGAGCAGTTCTTC
CASSLPTSGSWNEQFF
>.|.|12|TRBV3-1/TRBV3-2|TRBJ1-1
TGTGCCAGCAGCCAACAATACACTGAAGCTTTCTTT
CASSQQYTEAFF
>.|.|13|TRBV18|TRBJ1-6
TGTGCCAGCTCACTAGTTCAGAATTCACCCCTCCACTTT
CASSLVQNSPLHF
>.|.|14|TRBV11-2|TRBJ1-1
TGTGCCAGCAGCTTTGGACCCTCGAACACTGAAGCTTTCTTT
CASSFGPSNTEAFF
>TRBD2|once|15|TRBV5-4|TRBJ2-2
TGTGCCAGCAGGAAGCGGGGGGGCCGGACCGGGGAGCTGTTTTTT
CASRKRGGRTGELFF
>.|.|13|TRBV6-5|TRBJ2-7
TGTGCCAGCAGTTACGAGGGGGACTACGAGCAGTACTTC
CASSYEGDYEQYF
>.|.|12|TRBV5-6|TRBJ2-5
TGTGCCAGCAGCCTGGAGGGAGAGACCCAGTACTTC
CASSLEGETQYF
>TRBD2|.|16|TRBV18|TRBJ2-7
TGTGCCAGCTCACCACCGGGACTAGCGGGATCCTACGAGCAGTACTTC
CASSPPGLAGSYEQYF
>.|.|13|TRBV28|TRBJ2-7
TGTGCCAGCAGTTACTCTGGGGGCTACGAGCAGTACTTC
CASSYSGGYEQYF
>.|.|14|TRBV28|TRBJ1-3
TGTGCCAGCAGCGTCCCAGGGACAGGAAACACCATATATTTT
CASSVPGTGNTIYF
>TRBD2|.|17|TRBV4-1|TRBJ2-1
TGCGCCAGCAGCCAAGAGGGGAGCGGGGCCTCCTACAATGAGCAGTTCTTC
CASSQEGSGASYNEQFF
>.|.|17|TRBV4-2|TRBJ2-2
TGTGCCAGCAGCCAAGAGTCGTCTAGGAGGGTAGAGTGGGAGCTGTTTTTT
CASSQESSRRVEWELFF
>TRBD1|.|14|TRBV9|TRBJ2-7
TGTGCCAGCAGCGCGGACAGGGGCGTGAGCGAGCAGTACTTC
CASSADRGVSEQYF
>TRBD2|.|15|TRBV5-1|TRBJ2-1
TGCGCCAGCAGCGCCCTGGGGGGGGCCTACAATGAGCAGTTCTTC
CASSALGGAYNEQFF
>TRBD1|.|15|TRBV27|TRBJ1-1
TGTGCCAGCACCACAAGATGGCCAGGGGGCACTGAAGCTTTCTTT
CASTTRWPGGTEAFF
>TRBD1|.|15|TRBV6-5|TRBJ1-2
TGTGCCAGCCCCAACCCCTGGACAGGAGTCTATGGCTACACCTTC
CASPNPWTGVYGYTF
>TRBD1|.|12|TRBV28|TRBJ1-6
TGTGCCAGCAGAATACAGGGGCGACCCCTCCACTTT
CASRIQGRPLHF
>TRBD1|.|15|TRBV28|TRBJ2-7
TGTGCCAGCAGTTTAGCCGGGACAGGGGGCTACGAGCAGTACTTC
CASSLAGTGGYEQYF